This is a list of T cell receptor beta chains from one sample in a study of T cell responses to AZD1222 COVID-19 vaccine. Produced via immunoSEQ multiplex PCR; TCRdb's table is partial and in-frame only. Among about 210,000 clones listed, roughly 94% were seen once. The sequencing used peripheral blood, collected 28 days after the second dose of the MenACWY control vaccine. Source of these receptors: an adult who received the MenACWY meningococcal vaccine as a control. Each CDR3 is given with its conserved first and last residue. The D gene is left open where the match is weak. A row's size may be missing; if present it is once, few, many or a size class.

TRBJ1-5 NA TRBV28 NA TGTGCCAGCAGTTTGCCCCACAGCATTAATCAGCCCCAGCATTTT CASSLPHSINQPQHF
TRBJ1-1 NA TRBV28 TRBD1 TGTGCCAGCAGTACCGGGACAGGGAGGTTATACGCTGAAGCTTTCTTT CASSTGTGRLYAEAFF
TRBJ1-2 NA TRBV12-3/TRBV12-4 NA TGTGCCAGCAGTTTTGCAGGGTCCTATGGCTACACCTTC CASSFAGSYGYTF
TRBJ2-3 NA TRBV6-5 TRBD2 TGTGCCAGTAGTTACTGGGGACTAGCATCTACGCAGTATTTT CASSYWGLASTQYF
TRBJ1-1 NA TRBV29-1 NA TGCAGCGTTGGAGGCGGCACTGAAGCTTTCTTT CSVGGGTEAFF
TRBJ2-7 NA TRBV9 TRBD1 TGTGCCAGCAGCGTAGTAGGGGGCGCGAGCGAGCAGTACTTC CASSVVGGASEQYF
TRBJ1-3 NA TRBV18 TRBD1 TGTGCCAGCTCACCGGGACAGGTCTCTGGAAACACCATATATTTT CASSPGQVSGNTIYF
TRBJ2-3 NA TRBV7-6 NA TGTGCCAGCAGCTTAGGGCCGGCGGAAACCCACACAGATACGCAGTATTTT CASSLGPAETHTDTQYF
TRBJ1-2 NA TRBV5-1 TRBD1 TGCGCCAGCAGCTTGGCCGGACAGGGGAGCTATGGCTACACCTTC CASSLAGQGSYGYTF
TRBJ1-2 NA TRBV28 TRBD1 TGTGCCAGCAGCCGAGGACAGGGCCATGGCTACACCTTC CASSRGQGHGYTF
TRBJ2-7 NA TRBV21-1 NA TGTGCCAGCAGCAAAGAGGCCACAGGATGGCGCGAGCAGTACTTC CASSKEATGWREQYF
TRBJ2-3 NA TRBV7-3 TRBD2 TGTGCCAGCAGCCAAAGCGGGGGGTCCCCTTCCCCGCAGTATTTT CASSQSGGSPSPQYF
TRBJ2-1 NA TRBV21-1 NA TGTGCCAGCAGCAATCAGCGGGAGTTGGGGATTGGCAATGAGCAGTTCTTC CASSNQRELGIGNEQFF
TRBJ1-2 NA TRBV27 TRBD1 TGTGCCAGCAAACCTGCGGGACAGGGCTATGGCTACACCTTC CASKPAGQGYGYTF
TRBJ2-1 NA TRBV7-8 NA TGTGCCAGCAGCTTAGAACTAGGCAATGAGCAGTTCTTC CASSLELGNEQFF
TRBJ1-2 NA TRBV5-1 NA TGCGCCAGCAGCTTGGATCCTTACCTATATGGCTACACCTTC CASSLDPYLYGYTF
TRBJ1-2 NA TRBV29-1 TRBD1 TGCAGCGTAAGACAGGGGGCGGACTATGGCTACACCTTC CSVRQGADYGYTF
TRBJ2-1 NA TRBV6-5 NA TGTGCCAGCAGTTACTCCAGGGGGGCCCGGTTCGATGAGCAGTTCTTC CASSYSRGARFDEQFF
TRBJ2-2 NA TRBV6-6 TRBD2 TGTGCCAGCAGTTTCGGTGGGAGGGCCGTCACCGGGGAGCTGTTTTTT CASSFGGRAVTGELFF
TRBJ2-7 NA TRBV7-2 TRBD2 TGTGCCAGCAGCTTAGACCTAGCGGGAGGCGAGCAGTACTTC CASSLDLAGGEQYF
TRBJ2-2 NA TRBV4-2 TRBD1 TGTGCCAGCAGCCAAGAAAGGGGACAGGGGGCGCGAACCGGGGAGCTGTTTTTT CASSQERGQGARTGELFF
TRBJ2-7 once TRBV6-5 TRBD1 TGTGCCAGCAGACCACCGGGACAGGGGGCCGGCGAGCAGTACTTC CASRPPGQGAGEQYF
TRBJ1-1 NA TRBV19 NA TGTGCCAGTAGTATGTGGGACGAGAACACTGAAGCTTTCTTT CASSMWDENTEAFF
TRBJ2-6 NA TRBV2 NA TGTGCCAGCAGTGAAGCGGGAACTGGGGCCAACGTCCTGACTTTC CASSEAGTGANVLTF
TRBJ1-4 NA TRBV3-1/TRBV3-2 NA TGTGCCAGCAGCCAAGGGCTAGGGGGGACTAATGAAAAACTGTTTTTT CASSQGLGGTNEKLFF
TRBJ2-7 NA TRBV10-3 TRBD2 TGTGCCATCGCCGGGACTAGCGGCTCCTACGAGCAGTACTTC CAIAGTSGSYEQYF
TRBJ2-2 NA TRBV11-3 TRBD2 TGTGCCAGCAGCTTAACTAGCGGGAGTGCCGGGGAGCTGTTTTTT CASSLTSGSAGELFF
TRBJ1-1 NA TRBV30 NA TGTGCCTGGAGTGTGACAGTGAACACTGAAGCTTTCTTT CAWSVTVNTEAFF
TRBJ1-2 NA TRBV19 NA TGTGCCAGTAGACGGGACATAAGCTATGGCTACACCTTC CASRRDISYGYTF
TRBJ1-2 NA TRBV5-1 NA TGCGCCAGCAGCCTTTACAGGGAACAAGGCTACACCTTC CASSLYREQGYTF
TRBJ2-2 NA TRBV5-1 NA TGCGCCAGCAGCACCGGACAGCACACCGGGGAGCTGTTTTTT CASSTGQHTGELFF
TRBJ1-2 NA TRBV5-6 NA TGTGCCAGCAGCGTGACCGGGACACTCTATGGCTACACCTTC CASSVTGTLYGYTF
TRBJ1-1 NA TRBV9 TRBD1 TGTGCCAGCAGCGTACTCGACAGGGGGAGCACTGAAGCTTTCTTT CASSVLDRGSTEAFF